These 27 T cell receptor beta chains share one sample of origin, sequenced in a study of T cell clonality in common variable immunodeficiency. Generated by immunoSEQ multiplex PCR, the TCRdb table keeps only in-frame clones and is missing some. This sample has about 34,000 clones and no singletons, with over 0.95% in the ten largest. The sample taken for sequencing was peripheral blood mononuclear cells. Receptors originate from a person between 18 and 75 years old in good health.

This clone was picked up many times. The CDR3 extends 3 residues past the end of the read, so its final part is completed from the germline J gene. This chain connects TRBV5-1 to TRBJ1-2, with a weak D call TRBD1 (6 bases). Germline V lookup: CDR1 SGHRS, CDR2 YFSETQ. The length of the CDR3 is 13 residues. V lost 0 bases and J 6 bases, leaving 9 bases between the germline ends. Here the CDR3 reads CASSLEQGNGYTF. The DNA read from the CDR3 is TGCGCCAGCAGCTTGGAACAGGGAAATGGC.

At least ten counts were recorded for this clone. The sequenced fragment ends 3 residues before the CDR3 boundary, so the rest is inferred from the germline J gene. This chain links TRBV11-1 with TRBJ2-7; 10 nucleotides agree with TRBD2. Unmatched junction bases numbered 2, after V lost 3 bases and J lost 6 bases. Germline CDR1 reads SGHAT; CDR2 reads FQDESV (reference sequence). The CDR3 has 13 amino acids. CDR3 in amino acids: CASSFQREGEQYF. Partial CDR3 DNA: TGTGCCAGCAGCTTTCAGCGGGAGGGCGAG.

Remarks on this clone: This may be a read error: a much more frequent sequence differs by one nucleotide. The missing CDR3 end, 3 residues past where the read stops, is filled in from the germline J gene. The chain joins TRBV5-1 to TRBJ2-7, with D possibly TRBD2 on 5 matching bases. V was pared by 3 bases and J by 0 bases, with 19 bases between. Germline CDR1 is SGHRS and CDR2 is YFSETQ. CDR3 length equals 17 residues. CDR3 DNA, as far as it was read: TGCGCCAGCAGCTCGCGCACACCAGCGGAGAGCTCCTACGAG. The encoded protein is CASSSRTPAESSYE. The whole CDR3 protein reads CASSSRTPAESSYEQYF.

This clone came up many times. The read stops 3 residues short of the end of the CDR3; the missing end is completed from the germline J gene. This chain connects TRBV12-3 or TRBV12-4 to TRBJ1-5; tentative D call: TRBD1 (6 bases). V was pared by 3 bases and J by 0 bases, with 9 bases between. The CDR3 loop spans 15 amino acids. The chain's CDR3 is CASSFNRDSNQPQHF. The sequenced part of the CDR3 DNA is TGTGCCAGCAGTTTTAACAGGGATAGCAATCAGCCC.

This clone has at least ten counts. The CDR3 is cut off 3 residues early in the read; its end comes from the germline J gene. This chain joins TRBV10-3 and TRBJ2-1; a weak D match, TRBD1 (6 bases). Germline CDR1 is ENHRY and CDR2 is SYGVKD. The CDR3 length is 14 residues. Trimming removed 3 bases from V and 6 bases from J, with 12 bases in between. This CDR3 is CAISEGGEGNEQFF. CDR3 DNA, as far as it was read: TGTGCCATCAGTGAAGGGGGTGAGGGCAATGAG.

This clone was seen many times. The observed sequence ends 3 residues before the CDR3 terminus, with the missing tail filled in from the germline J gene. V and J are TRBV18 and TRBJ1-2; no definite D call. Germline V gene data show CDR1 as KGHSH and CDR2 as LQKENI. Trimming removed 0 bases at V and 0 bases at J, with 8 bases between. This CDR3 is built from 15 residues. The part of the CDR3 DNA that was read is TGTGCCAGCTCACCACCGGAGGGCCCTAACTATGGC. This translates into CASSPPEGPNYG. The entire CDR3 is CASSPPEGPNYGYTF.

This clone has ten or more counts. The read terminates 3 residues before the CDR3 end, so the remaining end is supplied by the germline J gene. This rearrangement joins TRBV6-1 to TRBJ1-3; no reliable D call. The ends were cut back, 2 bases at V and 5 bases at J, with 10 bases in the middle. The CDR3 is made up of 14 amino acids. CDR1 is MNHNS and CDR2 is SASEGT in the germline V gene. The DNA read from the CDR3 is TGTGCCAGCAGTGAACTGGCAGTAAGAAACACC. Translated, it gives CASSELAVRNT. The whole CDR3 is CASSELAVRNTIYF.

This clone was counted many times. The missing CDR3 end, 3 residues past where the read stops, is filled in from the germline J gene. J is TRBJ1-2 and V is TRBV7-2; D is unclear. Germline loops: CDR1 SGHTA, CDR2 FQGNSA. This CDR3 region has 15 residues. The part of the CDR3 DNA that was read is TGTGCCAGCAGCTTAGCGGGGAGGACGGGCGGGGGC. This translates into CASSLAGRTGGG. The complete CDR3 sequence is CASSLAGRTGGGYTF.

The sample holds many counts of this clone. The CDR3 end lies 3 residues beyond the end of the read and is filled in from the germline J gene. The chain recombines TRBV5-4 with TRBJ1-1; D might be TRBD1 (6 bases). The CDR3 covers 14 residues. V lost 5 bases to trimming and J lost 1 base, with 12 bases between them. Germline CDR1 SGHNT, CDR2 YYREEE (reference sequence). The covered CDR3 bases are TGTGCCAGCAGGATAGGGGGAAAGAACACTGAA. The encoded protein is CASRIGGKNTE. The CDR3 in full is CASRIGGKNTEAFF.

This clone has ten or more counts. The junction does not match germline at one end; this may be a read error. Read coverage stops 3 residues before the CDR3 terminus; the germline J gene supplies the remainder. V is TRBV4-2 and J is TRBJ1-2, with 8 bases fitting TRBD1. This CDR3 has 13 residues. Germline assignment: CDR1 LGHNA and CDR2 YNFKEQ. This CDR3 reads CASSQDRGGGYTF. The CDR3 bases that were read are TGCGCCAGCAGCCAAGACAGGGGAGGTGGC.

The CDR3 bases that were read are TGTGCCAGTAGCCTACTCTCCGGGACTGCCTCCGGAGAGACG. Translation gives CASSLLSGTASGET. The whole CDR3 region reads CASSLLSGTASGETQYF. The chain links TRBV19 to TRBJ2-3; tentative D call: TRBD2 (6 bases). From the germline J gene comes the end of the CDR3, since the read stops 3 residues before it. The germline gives CDR1 LNHDA, CDR2 SQIVND (reference sequence). This CDR3 has 17 amino acids.

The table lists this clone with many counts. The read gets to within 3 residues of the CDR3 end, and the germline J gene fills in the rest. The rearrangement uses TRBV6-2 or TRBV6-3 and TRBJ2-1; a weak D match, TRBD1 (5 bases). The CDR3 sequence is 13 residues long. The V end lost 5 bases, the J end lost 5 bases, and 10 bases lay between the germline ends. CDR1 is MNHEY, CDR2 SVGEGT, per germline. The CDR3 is CASSPWGHNEQFF. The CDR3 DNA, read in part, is TGTGCCAGCAGTCCATGGGGCCACAATGAG.

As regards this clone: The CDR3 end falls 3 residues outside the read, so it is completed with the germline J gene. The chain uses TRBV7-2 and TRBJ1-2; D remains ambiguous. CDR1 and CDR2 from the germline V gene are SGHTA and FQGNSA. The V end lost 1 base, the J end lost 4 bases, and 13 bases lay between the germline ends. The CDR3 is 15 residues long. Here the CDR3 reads CASSLVGKGSYGYTF. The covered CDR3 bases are TGTGCCAGCAGCTTAGTTGGAAAGGGCAGCTATGGC.

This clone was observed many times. This CDR3 reads CASSDSPTDTQYF. The part of the CDR3 DNA that was read is TGTGCCAGCAGTGACAGCCCCACAGATACG. J is TRBJ2-3 and V is TRBV6-4; D is undetermined. The CDR3 end is not reached by the read, which stops 3 residues before it; the germline J gene fills it in. V was pared by 2 bases and J by 2 bases, with 5 bases between. CDR1 and CDR2 (germline): MRHNA, SNTAGT. The CDR3 spans 13 residues.

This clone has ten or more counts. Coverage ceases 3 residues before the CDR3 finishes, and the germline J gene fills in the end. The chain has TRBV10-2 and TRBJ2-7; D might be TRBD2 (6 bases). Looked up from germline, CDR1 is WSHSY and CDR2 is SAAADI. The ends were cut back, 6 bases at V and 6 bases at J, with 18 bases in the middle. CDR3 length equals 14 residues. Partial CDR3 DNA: TGCGCCAGCAGAACCGGGACTCATTCTGGCGAG. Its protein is CASRTGTHSGE. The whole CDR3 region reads CASRTGTHSGEQYF.

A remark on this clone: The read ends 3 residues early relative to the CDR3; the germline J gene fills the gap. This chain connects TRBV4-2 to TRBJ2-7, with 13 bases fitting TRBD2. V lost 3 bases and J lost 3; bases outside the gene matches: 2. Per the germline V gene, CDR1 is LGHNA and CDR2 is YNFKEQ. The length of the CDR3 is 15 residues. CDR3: CASSHRLAGGYEQYF. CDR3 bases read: TGTGCCAGCAGCCATAGACTAGCGGGAGGCTACGAG.

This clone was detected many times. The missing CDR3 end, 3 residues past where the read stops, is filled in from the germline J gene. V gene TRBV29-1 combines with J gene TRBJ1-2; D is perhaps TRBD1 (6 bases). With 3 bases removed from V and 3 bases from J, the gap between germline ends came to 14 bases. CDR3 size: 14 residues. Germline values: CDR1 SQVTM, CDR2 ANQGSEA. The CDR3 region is CSVDFGGHHYGYTF. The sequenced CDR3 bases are TGCAGCGTTGATTTTGGGGGACACCACTATGGC.

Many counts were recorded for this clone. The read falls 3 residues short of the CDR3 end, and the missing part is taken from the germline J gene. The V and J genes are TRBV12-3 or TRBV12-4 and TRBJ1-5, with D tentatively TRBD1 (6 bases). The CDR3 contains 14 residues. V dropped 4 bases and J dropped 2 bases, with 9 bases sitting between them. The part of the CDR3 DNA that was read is TGTGCCAGCAGTTCCTGGACAGGCAATCAGCCC. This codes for CASSSWTGNQP. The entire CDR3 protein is CASSSWTGNQPQHF.

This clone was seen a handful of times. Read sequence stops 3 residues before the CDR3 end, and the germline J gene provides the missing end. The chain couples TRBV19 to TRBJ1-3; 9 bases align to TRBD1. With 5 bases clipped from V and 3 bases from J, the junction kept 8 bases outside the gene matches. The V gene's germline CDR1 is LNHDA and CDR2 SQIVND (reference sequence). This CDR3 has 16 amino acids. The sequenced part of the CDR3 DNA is TGTGCCAGTAGTCCGGACAGGGGTCCTTTTGGAAACACC. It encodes CASSPDRGPFGNT. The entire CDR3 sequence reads CASSPDRGPFGNTIYF.

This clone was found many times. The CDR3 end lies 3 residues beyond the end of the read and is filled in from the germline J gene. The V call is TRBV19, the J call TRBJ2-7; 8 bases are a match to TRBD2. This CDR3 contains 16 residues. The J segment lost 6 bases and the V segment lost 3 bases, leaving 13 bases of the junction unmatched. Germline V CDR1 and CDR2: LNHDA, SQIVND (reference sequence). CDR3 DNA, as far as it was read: TGTGCCAGTAGTATCGGAACGGGGGGGATCGAACGCGAG. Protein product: CASSIGTGGIERE. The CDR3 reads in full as CASSIGTGGIEREQYF.

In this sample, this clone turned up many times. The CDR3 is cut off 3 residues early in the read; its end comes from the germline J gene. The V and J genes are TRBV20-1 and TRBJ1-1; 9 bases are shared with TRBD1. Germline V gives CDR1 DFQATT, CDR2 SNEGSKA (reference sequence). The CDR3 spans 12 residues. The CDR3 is CSASKKDRGAFF. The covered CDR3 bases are TGCAGTGCTAGTAAAAAGGACAGGGGA.

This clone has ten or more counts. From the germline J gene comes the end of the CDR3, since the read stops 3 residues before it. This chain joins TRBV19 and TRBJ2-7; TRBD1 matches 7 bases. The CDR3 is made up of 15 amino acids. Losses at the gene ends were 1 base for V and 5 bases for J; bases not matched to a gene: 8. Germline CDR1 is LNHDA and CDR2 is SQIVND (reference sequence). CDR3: CASSIGSGQLDEQYF. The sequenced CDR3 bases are TGTGCCAGTAGTATAGGTTCGGGACAGTTAGACGAG.

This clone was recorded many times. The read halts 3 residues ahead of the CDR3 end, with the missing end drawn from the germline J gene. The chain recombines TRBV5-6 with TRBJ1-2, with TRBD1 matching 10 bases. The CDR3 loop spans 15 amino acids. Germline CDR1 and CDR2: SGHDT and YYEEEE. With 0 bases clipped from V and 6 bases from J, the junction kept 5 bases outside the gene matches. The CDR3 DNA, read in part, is TGTGCCAGCAGCTTGGGACAGGGGGCTACCCATGGC. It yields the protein CASSLGQGATHG. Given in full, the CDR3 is CASSLGQGATHGYTF.

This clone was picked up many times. Incomplete CDR3 DNA: TGTGCCAGTAGTAGGCAGGGGGCCGCTGGC. It codes for CASSRQGAAG. The full CDR3 reads CASSRQGAAGYTF. The J gene is TRBJ1-2, the V gene TRBV19; 8 bases line up with TRBD1. The read comes to an end 3 residues before the CDR3 does, leaving the germline J gene to fill in the end. Germline V gene sequence: CDR1 LNHDA, CDR2 SQIVND (reference sequence). The CDR3 has 13 amino acids. Trimming removed 4 bases from V and 7 bases from J; junction bases left unmatched: 5.

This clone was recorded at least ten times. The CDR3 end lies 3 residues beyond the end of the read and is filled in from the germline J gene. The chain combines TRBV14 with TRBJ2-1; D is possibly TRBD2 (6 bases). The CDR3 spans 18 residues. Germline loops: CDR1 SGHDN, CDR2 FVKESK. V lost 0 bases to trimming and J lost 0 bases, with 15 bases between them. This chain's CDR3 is CASSQEMGGSSSYNEQFF. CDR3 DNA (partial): TGTGCCAGCAGCCAAGAGATGGGGGGAAGCAGCTCCTACAATGAG.

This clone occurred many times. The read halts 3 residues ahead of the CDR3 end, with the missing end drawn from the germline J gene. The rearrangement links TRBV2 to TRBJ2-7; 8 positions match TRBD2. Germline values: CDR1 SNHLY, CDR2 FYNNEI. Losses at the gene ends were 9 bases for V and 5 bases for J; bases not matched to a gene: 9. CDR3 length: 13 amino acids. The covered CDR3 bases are TGTGCCAGTGCCCCCCGGGGGGGGGACGAG. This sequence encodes CASAPRGGDE. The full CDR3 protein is CASAPRGGDEQYF.

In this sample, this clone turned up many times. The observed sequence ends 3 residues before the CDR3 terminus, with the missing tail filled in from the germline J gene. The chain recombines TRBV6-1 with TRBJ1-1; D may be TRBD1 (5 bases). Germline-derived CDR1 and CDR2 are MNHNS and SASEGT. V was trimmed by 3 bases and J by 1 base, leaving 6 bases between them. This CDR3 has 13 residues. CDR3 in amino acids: CASSDRANTEAFF. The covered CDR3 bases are TGTGCCAGCAGTGACAGGGCGAACACTGAA.